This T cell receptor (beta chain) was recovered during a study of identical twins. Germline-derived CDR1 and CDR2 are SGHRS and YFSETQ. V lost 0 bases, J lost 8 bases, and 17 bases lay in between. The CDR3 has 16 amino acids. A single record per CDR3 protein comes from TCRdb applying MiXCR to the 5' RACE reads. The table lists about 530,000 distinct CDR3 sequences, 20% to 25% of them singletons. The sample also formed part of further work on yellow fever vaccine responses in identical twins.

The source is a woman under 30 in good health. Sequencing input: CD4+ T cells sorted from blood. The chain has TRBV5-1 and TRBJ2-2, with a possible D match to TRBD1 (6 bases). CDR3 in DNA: TGCGCCAGCAGCTTGGCGGACAGTCCCTCTCGGGGGGAGCTGTTTTTT. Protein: CASSLADSPSRGELFF.